Shown below are 2 T cell receptor beta chains from a single sample sequenced in a study of OX40 agonist ivuxolimab in advanced cancers. Libraries were prepared by immunoSEQ multiplex PCR; TCRdb keeps only in-frame clonotypes and omits some of them. The sample carries 80,000 or so clones, roughly 89% recorded once. Sequencing was performed on CD4+ or CD8+ T cells sorted from blood, taken in a trial of the OX40 agonist ivuxolimab. The receptors derive from an adult with an advanced solid tumor such as melanoma, head and neck, liver or kidney cancer.

The chain's CDR3 is CASSLLTGEGYTF. The CDR3 DNA is TGTGCCAGCTCACTCCTGACCGGGGAAGGCTACACCTTC. V and J are TRBV18 and TRBJ1-2; unclear D gene. This CDR3 is built from 13 residues. Germline V CDR1 and CDR2: KGHSH, LQKENI. Trimming removed 4 bases at V and 8 bases at J, with 14 bases between. Variable domain in full (rest from reference TRBV18 and TRBJ1-2): NAGVMQNPRHLVRRRGQEARLRCSPMKGHSHVYWYRQLPEEGLKFMVYLQKENIIDESGMPKERFSAEFPKEGPSILRIQQVVRGDSAAYFCASSLLTGEGYTFGSGTRLTVV.

The CDR3 DNA follows: TGTGCCAGCAGCCCTGGAGGGGCCGAGCAGTACTTC. Amino acid sequence: CASSPGGAEQYF. The chain combines TRBV5-6 with TRBJ2-7; a weak D match, TRBD2 (6 bases). Germline values: CDR1 SGHDT, CDR2 YYEEEE. The CDR3 is 12 residues long. V was pared by 4 bases and J by 6 bases, with 11 bases between.